This entry is about one T cell receptor beta chain. Libraries were prepared by immunoSEQ multiplex PCR; TCRdb keeps only in-frame clonotypes and omits some of them. The repertoire includes about 180,000 clones, roughly four fifths of them detected once, and more than 7.5% sits in the top ten. Seattle's cohort entered during active infection and was followed longitudinally. The data stem from a study of blood T cell repertoires in COVID-19. Whole-study context: Some COVID-19 samples were acute and others convalescent; all came from the United States, Italy and Spain. PBMCs, B-cell-depleted T cells, or T cells provided the cDNA or gDNA that made up the material.

The sequence came from a woman in her seventies with COVID-19, enrolled during active disease. The specimen was peripheral blood.

The CDR3 sequence: CASSTRVADTTDTQYF. CDR3 bases: TGTGCCAGTAGTACACGGGTGGCGGACACCACAGATACGCAGTATTTT. The gene calls are TRBV19 and TRBJ2-3, with a tentative D call TRBD1 (5 bases). CDR1 LNHDA and CDR2 SQIVND come from the germline V gene (reference sequence). The CDR3 totals 16 residues. V dropped 4 bases and J dropped 2 bases, with 16 bases sitting between them.